This is a list of T cell receptor beta chains from one sample in a study of human T cells and chemical hapten exposure. MiXCR, run by TCRdb on the RACE reads, gives a single entry per CDR3 protein. The table includes approximately 110,000 distinct CDR3 sequences, about 34% detected once. The sequencing used whole blood, collected in connection with sensitization to the hapten diphenylcyclopropenone (DPC). These receptors were taken from a middle-aged man with alopecia areata. Some clones in this sample may be carry-over from other donors' samples. CDR3s include the opening cysteine and the closing phenylalanine or tryptophan. A D gene is named only where the DNA matches it firmly. The listing skips clone size in some rows; elsewhere it reads once, few, many or a size class.

d_call: TRBD2
v_call: TRBV20-1
j_call: TRBJ2-3
clone_size: few
cdr3_nt: TGCAGTGCTAGTCTGGCGGGAGGCACAGATACGCAGTATTTT
cdr3_aa: CSASLAGGTDTQYF

d_call: TRBD1
v_call: TRBV6-5
j_call: TRBJ1-3
clone_size: few
cdr3_nt: TGTGCCAGCAGGAACCCGGGACAGGGGGCCTTTGGAAACACCATATATTTT
cdr3_aa: CASRNPGQGAFGNTIYF

d_call: TRBD1
v_call: TRBV28
j_call: TRBJ2-1
clone_size: -
cdr3_nt: TGTGCCAGCAGTTCTGCACACGGGACAGGGGGCGAGGGGAACTCCTACAATGAGCAGTTCTTC
cdr3_aa: CASSSAHGTGGEGNSYNEQFF

d_call: TRBD2
v_call: TRBV7-3
j_call: TRBJ2-1
clone_size: -
cdr3_nt: TGTGCCAGCAGCTTAACTGGACTAGCGGGCGGACCCTACAATGAGCAGTTCTTC
cdr3_aa: CASSLTGLAGGPYNEQFF

d_call: -
v_call: TRBV28
j_call: TRBJ2-7
clone_size: -
cdr3_nt: TGTGCCAGCAGTTTCACCGGGACATACTCCTACGAGCAGTACTTC
cdr3_aa: CASSFTGTYSYEQYF

d_call: -
v_call: TRBV29-1
j_call: TRBJ2-3
clone_size: -
cdr3_nt: TGCAGCGTCGGAGGGACCCACACAGATACGCAGTATTTT
cdr3_aa: CSVGGTHTDTQYF

d_call: -
v_call: TRBV6-2/TRBV6-3
j_call: TRBJ1-5
clone_size: few
cdr3_nt: TGTGCCAGCAGTACAGCCTTGGAGCCCCAGCATTTT
cdr3_aa: CASSTALEPQHF

d_call: TRBD2
v_call: TRBV12-3/TRBV12-4
j_call: TRBJ2-5
clone_size: few
cdr3_nt: TGTGCCAGCCGACCGAGCGGGAGAAGGGGTGAGACCCAGTACTTC
cdr3_aa: CASRPSGRRGETQYF

d_call: -
v_call: TRBV4-3
j_call: TRBJ1-1
clone_size: few
cdr3_nt: TGCGCCAGCAGCCAAGATCAGGCAGGAGGGACTGAAGCTTTCTTT
cdr3_aa: CASSQDQAGGTEAFF

d_call: TRBD1
v_call: TRBV20-1
j_call: TRBJ2-3
clone_size: -
cdr3_nt: TGCAGTGCAAGACAGGGGGCAGGCGCAGATACGCAGTATTTT
cdr3_aa: CSARQGAGADTQYF

d_call: TRBD2
v_call: TRBV2
j_call: TRBJ2-7
clone_size: -
cdr3_nt: TGTGCCAGCAGTCGGGCAGGGAGCGGGGGGGAGCAGTACTTC
cdr3_aa: CASSRAGSGGEQYF

d_call: TRBD1
v_call: TRBV4-3
j_call: TRBJ1-1
clone_size: -
cdr3_nt: TGCGCCAGCAGCCAAGATAAACAGGGGTGGAGGGCTGAAGCTTTCTTT
cdr3_aa: CASSQDKQGWRAEAFF

d_call: -
v_call: TRBV7-9
j_call: TRBJ1-1
clone_size: -
cdr3_nt: TGTGCCAGCAGCTTAGTATCCGGAACACCCTCGGCTGGGGCTTTCTTT
cdr3_aa: CASSLVSGTPSAGAFF

d_call: -
v_call: TRBV10-3
j_call: TRBJ2-7
clone_size: few
cdr3_nt: TGTGCCATCAGTGAGTCAGTCAGGGGATACTACGAGCAGTACTTC
cdr3_aa: CAISESVRGYYEQYF

d_call: TRBD1
v_call: TRBV15
j_call: TRBJ2-1
clone_size: few
cdr3_nt: TGTGCCACCAGCAGGGAAGGGACAGGGGCGGATGAGCAGTTCTTC
cdr3_aa: CATSREGTGADEQFF

d_call: -
v_call: TRBV7-2
j_call: TRBJ2-1
clone_size: -
cdr3_nt: TGTGCCAGCAGCTTAATTTATGAGCAGTTCTTC
cdr3_aa: CASSLIYEQFF

d_call: -
v_call: TRBV5-8
j_call: TRBJ2-6
clone_size: few
cdr3_nt: TGTGCCAGCAGCTTGGGCTTCTCTGGGGCCAACGTCCTGACTTTC
cdr3_aa: CASSLGFSGANVLTF

d_call: TRBD1
v_call: TRBV28
j_call: TRBJ2-1
clone_size: -
cdr3_nt: TGTGCCAGCAGGACAGGGACAGAGCAGTTCTTC
cdr3_aa: CASRTGTEQFF